Presented here are 5 T cell receptor beta chains from one specimen sequenced in a study of blood T cell repertoires in COVID-19. Libraries were prepared by immunoSEQ multiplex PCR; TCRdb keeps only in-frame clonotypes and omits some of them. In the table there are approximately 97,000 clones, about nine tenths of which are singletons. The material sequenced was peripheral blood. The source is a man in his late teens or twenties with acute or convalescent COVID-19.

Here the CDR3 DNA reads TGTGCCAGCAGCGATGACCCACCCCCGGGACAGCCTTCCTACGAGCAGTACTTC. It encodes CASSDDPPPGQPSYEQYF. The chain is built from TRBV7-9 and TRBJ2-7, with 7 positions matching TRBD1. Germline loops: CDR1 SEHNR, CDR2 FQNEAQ (reference sequence). The J segment lost 1 base and the V segment lost 5 bases, leaving 17 bases of the junction unmatched. This CDR3 is 18 amino acids long.

The chain links TRBV11-2 to TRBJ1-1; a possible D gene is TRBD1 (5 bases). Germline V gene sequence: CDR1 SGHAT, CDR2 FQNNGV. The CDR3 runs to 11 residues. Deletions cut 5 bases from V and 8 bases from J, with 9 bases between. The DNA of the CDR3 is TGTGCCAGCAGCCAGAACAGGGAAGCTTTCTTT. The encoded protein is CASSQNREAFF. Full variable domain (remainder filled in from reference TRBV11-2 and TRBJ1-1): EAGVAQSPRYKIIEKRQSVAFWCNPISGHATLYWYQQILGQGPKLLIQFQNNGVVDDSQLPKDRFSAERLKGVDSTLKIQPAKLEDSAVYLCASSQNREAFFGQGTRLTVV.

In nucleotides, the CDR3 is TGCGCCAGCAGCTACATTGGGAGGGAAGAGACCCAGTACTTC. It is translated as CASSYIGREETQYF. The chain has TRBV5-1 and TRBJ2-5; 7 bases fit TRBD2. Germline V CDR1 and CDR2: SGHRS, YFSETQ. The CDR3 consists of 14 residues. V trimming: 3 bases; J trimming: 3 bases; junction bases outside the gene matches: 5.

On this clone itself: This specimen includes other DNA sequences encoding the same CDR3. This rearrangement joins TRBV18 to TRBJ1-2, with 10 positions matching TRBD1. The germline CDR1 and CDR2 sequences are KGHSH and LQKENI. J lost 5 bases, V lost 3 bases, and 0 bases had no gene match. The CDR3 is 13 amino acids. The DNA of the CDR3 is TGTGCCAGCTCACCGGGACAGGGGTATGGCTACACCTTC. Protein product: CASSPGQGYGYTF.

J is TRBJ2-6 and V is TRBV19; 10 bases agree with TRBD1. The CDR3 covers 18 residues. In germline, CDR1 is LNHDA, CDR2 SQIVND (reference sequence). Trimming removed 3 bases from V and 0 bases from J; junction bases left unmatched: 5. CDR3 coding DNA: TGTGCCAGTAGTATTAGACAGGGGGCCCTCTCTGGGGCCAACGTCCTGACTTTC. Its translation is CASSIRQGALSGANVLTF.